This paragraph covers one T cell receptor (beta chain) sequence. The data were taken from a study of blood T cells in healthy people across ages. The CDR3 has 14 residues. Trimming stripped 4 bases from V and 3 bases from J, with 11 bases between. Germline loops: CDR1 SGDLS, CDR2 YYNGEE. The use of a sample-barcoded 5' primer and a J-beta primer mix characterized a second PCR of roughly 6 to 11 cycles. TCRdb ran MiXCR on the 5' RACE reads and lists one entry per CDR3 protein. Of about 1.5 million distinct CDR3 sequences detected, 40% to 45% appear once; the ten largest clones hold approximately 4%. This receptor was taken from a woman in her late teens or twenties in good health. V usage is TRBV9 and J usage is TRBJ1-5; perhaps TRBD1 as D (6 bases). Input material: blood. CDR3 loop: CASSPDRHNQPQHF. The CDR3 coding sequence is TGTGCCAGCAGCCCGGACAGACACAATCAGCCCCAGCATTTT.